Below are 3 T cell receptor beta chains sequenced from a single sample in a study of cytomegalovirus exposure and HLA in healthy donors. The PCR employed 60 Vbeta primers together with 13 Jbeta primers. Using immunoSEQ multiplex PCR, the repertoire was profiled, and TCRdb retains in-frame clones only, with some absent. The table lists about 140,000 clones, around 80% of them singletons. Sequences were obtained from PBMCs. The receptors shown here come from a man aged 18 to 30 in good health and CMV-seropositive.

V is TRBV28 and J is TRBJ1-2; D may be TRBD1 (5 bases). The CDR3 totals 14 residues. CDR1 is MDHEN, CDR2 SYDVKM, per germline. V lost 2 bases to trimming and J lost 0 bases, with 7 bases between them. This CDR3 is CASSLRGPNYGYTF. DNA for the CDR3: TGTGCCAGCAGTTTAAGGGGCCCTAACTATGGCTACACCTTC.

The chain carries TRBV2 and TRBJ2-1; 9 positions match TRBD2. The germline V gene has CDR1 SNHLY and CDR2 FYNNEI. The V gene end was trimmed by 11 bases and the J gene end by 4 bases; junction bases not matched to a gene: 9. The length of the CDR3 is 14 residues. The CDR3 spells CAVRLTSGYNEQFF. CDR3 nucleotide sequence: TGTGCCGTCCGGCTGACTAGCGGTTACAATGAGCAGTTCTTC.

This sequence joins TRBV4-1 and TRBJ2-7; TRBD1 aligns across 9 bases. The CDR3 runs to 15 residues. Germline-derived CDR1 and CDR2 are MGHRA and YSYEKL. J gave up 3 bases and V 2 bases, and 5 bases lay outside the gene matches. CDR3 sequence reads: CASSQPGQGFYEQYF. CDR3 coding DNA: TGCGCCAGCAGCCAACCGGGACAGGGCTTCTACGAGCAGTACTTC.